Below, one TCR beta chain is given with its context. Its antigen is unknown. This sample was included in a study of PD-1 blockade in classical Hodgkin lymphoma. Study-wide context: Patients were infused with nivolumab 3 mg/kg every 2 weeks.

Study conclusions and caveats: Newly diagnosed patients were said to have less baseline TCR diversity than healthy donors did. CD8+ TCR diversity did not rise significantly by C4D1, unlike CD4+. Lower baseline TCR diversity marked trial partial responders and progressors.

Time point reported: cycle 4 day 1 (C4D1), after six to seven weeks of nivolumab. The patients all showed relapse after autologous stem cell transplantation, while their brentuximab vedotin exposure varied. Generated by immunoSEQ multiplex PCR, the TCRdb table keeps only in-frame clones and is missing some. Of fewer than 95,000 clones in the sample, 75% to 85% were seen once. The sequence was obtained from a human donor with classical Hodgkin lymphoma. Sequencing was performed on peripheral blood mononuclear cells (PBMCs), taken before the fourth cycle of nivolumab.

Here the CDR3 DNA reads TGTGCCAGCAGCCAAGGGCGAGCAGGACTTTATGGCTACACCTTC. It is translated as CASSQGRAGLYGYTF. This chain links TRBV14 with TRBJ1-2; D uncertain. The length of the CDR3 is 15 residues. Germline values: CDR1 SGHDN, CDR2 FVKESK. Trimming took 1 base from V and 5 from J, leaving 14 bases between them.